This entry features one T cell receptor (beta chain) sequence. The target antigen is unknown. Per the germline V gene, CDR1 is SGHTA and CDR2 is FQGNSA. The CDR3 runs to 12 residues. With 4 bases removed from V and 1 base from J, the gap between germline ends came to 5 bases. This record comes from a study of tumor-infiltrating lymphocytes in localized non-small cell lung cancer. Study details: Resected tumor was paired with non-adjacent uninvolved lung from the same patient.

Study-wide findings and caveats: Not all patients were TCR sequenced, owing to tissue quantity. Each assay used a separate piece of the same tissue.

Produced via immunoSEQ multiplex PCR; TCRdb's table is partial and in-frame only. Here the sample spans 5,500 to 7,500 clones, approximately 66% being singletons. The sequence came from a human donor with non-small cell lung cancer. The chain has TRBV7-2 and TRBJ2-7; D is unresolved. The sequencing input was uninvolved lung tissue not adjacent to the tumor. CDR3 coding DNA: TGTGCCAGCAGCTACTCATCCTACGAGCAGTACTTC. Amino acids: CASSYSSYEQYF.